The 25 T cell receptor beta chains presented below share a single source sample, sequenced in a study of OX40 agonist ivuxolimab in advanced cancers. Using immunoSEQ multiplex PCR, the repertoire was profiled, and TCRdb retains in-frame clones only, with some absent. The data contain 40,000 to 45,000 clones, about 80% of them seen just once; the ten biggest clones take up around 3.9%. Sample: CD4+ or CD8+ T cells sorted from blood, taken in a trial of the OX40 agonist ivuxolimab. The receptors here all came from an adult with an advanced solid tumor such as melanoma, head and neck, liver or kidney cancer.

The chain recombines TRBV18 with TRBJ1-2; no reliable D call. Germline V gene lookup returns CDR1 KGHSH and CDR2 LQKENI. Trimming shortened V by 6 bases and J by 8 bases, and 10 bases separated the two germline ends. This CDR3 spans 11 amino acids. For the CDR3, the DNA is TGTGCCAGCTCCCATACATACGGCTACACCTTC. The encoded protein is CASSHTYGYTF. The variable domain in full, completed from reference TRBV18 and TRBJ1-2, reads NAGVMQNPRHLVRRRGQEARLRCSPMKGHSHVYWYRQLPEEGLKFMVYLQKENIIDESGMPKERFSAEFPKEGPSILRIQQVVRGDSAAYFCASSHTYGYTFGSGTRLTVV.

This clone occurred a few times. The chain employs TRBV28 and TRBJ1-5, with TRBD1 as a possible D gene (5 bases). V lost 7 bases, J lost 7 bases, and 23 bases lay in between. Germline lookup yields CDR1 MDHEN and CDR2 SYDVKM. The CDR3 is 16 amino acids. The CDR3 sequence: CASNPTPAQGRQPQHF. CDR3 nucleotides: TGTGCCAGCAACCCTACTCCGGCGCAGGGACGACAGCCCCAGCATTTT.

V and J are TRBV4-3 and TRBJ1-1, with 11 bases identical to TRBD1. The CDR3 sequence is 15 residues long. CDR1 is LGHNA, CDR2 YSLEER, per germline. J gave up 9 bases and V 1 base, and 7 bases lay outside the gene matches. The CDR3 region is CASSQVLGQGAKAFF. Here the CDR3 DNA reads TGCGCCAGCAGCCAAGTATTAGGACAGGGGGCGAAAGCTTTCTTT.

This chain uses TRBV7-9 with TRBJ2-5; D possibly matches TRBD1 or TRBD2 (5 bases each). TRBJ2-7 matches the DNA end more closely, so the J call is doubtful. The CDR3 loop spans 15 amino acids. The germline V gene encodes CDR1 SEHNR and CDR2 FQNEAQ (reference sequence). This chain's CDR3 is CASSLPPGSIHEQYF. CDR3 DNA: TGTGCCAGCAGCTTACCCCCAGGGAGCATCCACGAGCAGTACTTC.

V usage is TRBV5-6 and J usage is TRBJ2-7; D possibly uses TRBD1 or TRBD2 (5 bases each). The CDR3 sequence is 15 residues long. V shed 0 bases and J shed 2 bases, with 12 bases lying between them. Germline loops: CDR1 SGHDT, CDR2 YYEEEE. CDR3 amino acids: CASSLGDPSPYEQYF. In nucleotides, the CDR3 is TGTGCCAGCAGCTTGGGGGACCCTAGTCCCTACGAGCAGTACTTC. The entire variable domain, with the rest obtained from reference TRBV5-6 and TRBJ2-7, is as follows: DAGVTQSPTHLIKTRGQQVTLRCSPKSGHDTVSWYQQALGQGPQFIFQYYEEEERQRGNFPDRFSGHQFPNYSSELNVNALLLGDSALYLCASSLGDPSPYEQYFGPGTRLTVT.

V and J are TRBV14 and TRBJ1-1; D remains ambiguous. The CDR3 has 15 amino acids. Looked up from germline, CDR1 is SGHDN and CDR2 is FVKESK. V lost 1 base, J lost 4 bases, and 13 bases lay in between. The CDR3 is CASSQVGGFGTEAFF. The CDR3 DNA reads as TGTGCCAGCAGCCAAGTGGGCGGTTTTGGCACTGAAGCTTTCTTT.

V gene TRBV11-3 combines with J gene TRBJ2-2; 10 nucleotides align to TRBD1. Germline CDR1 reads SGHNT; CDR2 reads YENEEA. The V gene end was trimmed by 5 bases and the J gene end by 7 bases; junction bases not matched to a gene: 4. The CDR3 totals 14 residues. The CDR3 sequence is CASSRQGAVGELFF. In nucleotides, the CDR3 is TGTGCCAGCAGCCGACAGGGGGCCGTCGGGGAGCTGTTTTTT. The entire variable domain, with the rest obtained from reference TRBV11-3 and TRBJ2-2, is as follows: EAGVVQSPRYKIIEKKQPVAFWCNPISGHNTLYWYLQNLGQGPELLIRYENEEAVDDSQLPKDRFSAERLKGVDSTLKIQPAELGDSAVYLCASSRQGAVGELFFGEGSRLTVL.

The genes are TRBV6-5 and TRBJ1-3; D gene ambiguous. Trimming shortened V by 0 bases and J by 3 bases, and 9 bases separated the two germline ends. CDR1 is MNHEY, CDR2 SVGAGI, per germline. The CDR3 sequence is 15 residues long. CDR3 nucleotide sequence: TGTGCCAGCAGTTACTCGGGCGGGTTTGGAAACACCATATATTTT. It encodes CASSYSGGFGNTIYF.

This clone appeared a few times. J is TRBJ2-7 and V is TRBV28, with 11 bases matching TRBD1. This CDR3 has 14 residues. In germline, CDR1 is MDHEN, CDR2 SYDVKM. V was clipped by 6 bases and J by 7 bases; unmatched bases: 8. The CDR3 DNA is TGTGCCAGCAGCCAAGGACAGGGGGCGCGAGAGCAGTACTTC. Translation: CASSQGQGAREQYF.

The chain combines TRBV28 with TRBJ1-1; no clear D. Trimming left V 5 bases short and J 6 bases short, with 10 bases between. The CDR3 is 12 amino acids. Per the germline V gene, CDR1 is MDHEN and CDR2 is SYDVKM. For the CDR3, the DNA is TGTGCCAGCAGTAGTCTTTGGGCTGAAGCTTTCTTT. This codes for CASSSLWAEAFF.

The chain combines TRBV7-9 with TRBJ2-3; 11 bases are shared with TRBD1. This CDR3 region has 16 residues. Germline trimming cut 5 bases from V and 4 bases from J; bases unmatched to any gene: 8. Germline CDR1 SEHNR, CDR2 FQNEAQ (reference sequence). The CDR3 nucleotides are TGTGCCAGCAGCCCAGGAGGGGGACAGGGGGCAGATACGCAGTATTTT. This encodes CASSPGGGQGADTQYF. The full variable domain, rest sourced from reference TRBV7-9 and TRBJ2-3, is DTGVSQNPRHKITKRGQNVTFRCDPISEHNRLYWYRQTLGQGPEFLTYFQNEAQLEKSRLLSDRFSAERPKGSFSTLEIQRTEQGDSAMYLCASSPGGGQGADTQYFGPGTRLTVL.

The chain recombines TRBV6-6 with TRBJ2-7, with D perhaps matching TRBD2 (6 bases). V lost 7 bases and J lost 0, with 16 bases in between. Germline-derived CDR1 and CDR2 are MNHNY and SVGAGI (reference sequence). The CDR3 sequence is 15 residues long. DNA of the CDR3: TGTGCCAGCACCCGGGACTCACGTTACTCCTACGAGCAGTACTTC. Its translation is CASTRDSRYSYEQYF.

V gene TRBV10-3 combines with J gene TRBJ1-1; 9 nucleotides match TRBD1. J lost 6 bases, V lost 3 bases, and 8 bases had no gene match. Per the germline V gene, CDR1 is ENHRY and CDR2 is SYGVKD. CDR3 length: 15 amino acids. CDR3 in amino acids: CAISESGQGRAEAFF. The CDR3 DNA sequence: TGTGCCATCAGTGAATCAGGACAGGGGAGGGCTGAAGCTTTCTTT.

The V and J genes are TRBV5-5 and TRBJ2-1; D is uncertain. Trimming left V 4 bases short and J 0 bases short, with 11 bases between. Germline values: CDR1 SGHKS, CDR2 YYEKEE (reference sequence). The CDR3 has 15 residues. CDR3 residues: CASSIGPSSYNEQFF. The DNA for the CDR3 is TGTGCCAGCAGCATTGGACCGAGCTCCTACAATGAGCAGTTCTTC.

The chain couples TRBV7-2 to TRBJ2-3; D is perhaps TRBD2 (5 bases). Per germline, CDR1 SGHTA and CDR2 FQGNSA. This CDR3 contains 13 residues. Deletions cut 8 bases from V and 0 bases from J, with 9 bases between. CDR3 coding DNA: TGTGCCAGCCGCGGGCCTAGCACAGATACGCAGTATTTT. Translation gives CASRGPSTDTQYF.

The chain uses TRBV28 and TRBJ2-7; D is ambiguous. CDR1 and CDR2 from the germline V gene are MDHEN and SYDVKM. The CDR3 is 17 residues long. V lost 6 bases and J 3 bases, leaving 24 bases between the germline ends. CDR3 residues: CASSSASGPSWGYEQYF. The CDR3 DNA sequence: TGTGCCAGCAGCTCCGCCTCCGGGCCGAGTTGGGGCTACGAGCAGTACTTC.

The chain couples TRBV5-5 to TRBJ1-1; D remains unclear. The ends were cut back, 4 bases at V and 6 bases at J, with 16 bases in the middle. The CDR3 has 14 amino acids. Germline V gene sequence: CDR1 SGHKS, CDR2 YYEKEE (reference sequence). The chain's CDR3 is CASSGLGQPAEAFF. The CDR3 DNA follows: TGTGCCAGCAGCGGACTCGGTCAGCCCGCTGAAGCTTTCTTT.

V is TRBV28 and J is TRBJ2-1; TRBD1 matches at 9 bases. The CDR3 is 14 amino acids. V shed 5 bases, J shed 10 bases, and the junction held 9 bases outside the gene matches. Germline V lookup: CDR1 MDHEN, CDR2 SYDVKM. Written as DNA, the CDR3 is TGTGCCAGCAGTGCCTCCGGGACAGGGATCGAGCAGTTCTTC. This gives the protein CASSASGTGIEQFF.

The genes are TRBV11-2 and TRBJ1-1; 8 bases line up with TRBD1. The CDR3 extends over 13 amino acids. With 2 bases clipped from V and 11 bases from J, the junction kept 7 bases outside the gene matches. Germline V gene lookup returns CDR1 SGHAT and CDR2 FQNNGV. The CDR3 spells CASSLFRQGQAFF. The CDR3 DNA sequence: TGTGCCAGCAGCTTATTTAGACAGGGGCAGGCTTTCTTT.

The chain links TRBV19 to TRBJ2-7, with unresolved D. V gave up 1 base and J gave up 4 bases, with 8 bases separating them. CDR1 is LNHDA and CDR2 is SQIVND in the germline V gene (reference sequence). The CDR3 spans 13 residues. CDR3: CASSIGRSYEQYF. DNA of the CDR3: TGTGCCAGTAGTATAGGCAGGAGTTACGAGCAGTACTTC.

The chain recombines TRBV10-3 with TRBJ2-7; no clear D. Trimming left V 3 bases short and J 2 bases short, with 5 bases between. The CDR3 sequence is 12 residues long. Germline V gene data show CDR1 as ENHRY and CDR2 as SYGVKD. CDR3 sequence: CAISDPTYEQYF. Here the CDR3 DNA reads TGTGCCATCAGTGATCCGACCTACGAGCAGTACTTC.

The V and J genes are TRBV7-2 and TRBJ2-5; weak D call: TRBD2 (6 bases). The CDR3 contains 15 residues. Deletions cut 5 bases from V and 5 bases from J, with 18 bases between. The germline CDR1 and CDR2 sequences are SGHTA and FQGNSA. The CDR3 here is CASSLTRAGRETQYF. CDR3 bases: TGTGCCAGCAGCCTAACCCGAGCGGGCCGGGAGACCCAGTACTTC.

V usage is TRBV25-1 and J usage is TRBJ1-3; perhaps TRBD1 as D (5 bases). The CDR3 sequence is 16 residues long. Trimming removed 5 bases from V and 1 base from J, with 15 bases in between. Germline loops: CDR1 MGHDK, CDR2 SYGVNS. The CDR3 is CASSPPGAVSGNTIYF. The DNA of the CDR3 is TGTGCCAGCAGTCCACCCGGGGCGGTTTCTGGAAACACCATATATTTT.

This clone was observed a single time. The rearrangement links TRBV6-6 to TRBJ2-3, with 8 bases matching TRBD2. V gave up 4 bases and J gave up 3 bases; unmatched junction bases: 6. The germline V gene has CDR1 MNHNY and CDR2 SVGAGI (reference sequence). This CDR3 has 15 residues. In DNA form, the CDR3 reads TGTGCCAGCAGTTCTTTAAGCGGGGGAACAGATACGCAGTATTTT. Translating it yields CASSSLSGGTDTQYF.

The chain is built from TRBV9 and TRBJ1-1; 7 bases align to TRBD1. The CDR3 sequence is 15 residues long. With 0 bases clipped from V and 0 bases from J, the junction kept 2 bases outside the gene matches. The V gene's germline CDR1 is SGDLS and CDR2 YYNGEE. The CDR3 DNA is TGTGCCAGCAGCGTAGGGGGACAGATGAACACTGAAGCTTTCTTT. The encoded protein is CASSVGGQMNTEAFF.